The entry below describes one T cell receptor (beta chain). Its antigen is not yet known. No base quality values were provided; no much bigger clone lies one nucleotide off. The record originates from a study of tumor-infiltrating T cells and Merkel cell polyomavirus (dated by TCRdb to the late 2010s). In the study overall: CD8+ T cells specific for the Merkel cell polyomavirus KLL epitope were examined in Merkel cell carcinoma patients. Across the study, one tumor sample was a frozen nodal tumor digest and one was a flash-frozen core biopsy of a metastasis. Most of the whole-tumor samples were roughly 27-micron curls sectioned from formalin-fixed, paraffin-embedded tissue blocks. Disease stage at presentation varied among the patients, and patient follow-up lasted a median of 2.7 years, ranging from about 1.1 to 6.0 years. In around 14 samples, KLL-tetramer-sorted cells taken from blood or tumor-infiltrating lymphocytes underwent TRB sequencing, as did about a dozen matched whole-tumor samples. Patient treatments varied, were not standardized, and included chemotherapy, radiation and immunotherapies.

General findings and caveats noted by the study authors: KLL-specific TRB repertoires were diverse and mostly private, with just one public clonotype, shared by two patients, among 397 unique sequences. Only a single viral epitope was studied, so T cells against other Merkel cell polyomavirus epitopes were not captured. A significant MCC-specific survival advantage (P = 0.0051) was associated with a greater number of unique KLL-specific clonotypes in tumors (roughly 5-110 vs 0-3). The small sample size of the study (n of about 13 patients) is recognized as a limitation. A higher fraction of KLL-specific T cells within tumors (roughly 1.9-18% versus roughly 0-0.14%) was associated with significantly better MCC-specific survival.

Library preparation employed the immunoSEQ multiplex PCR assay. Genomic DNA extraction, TRB sequencing and normalization were carried out by Adaptive Biotechnologies (Seattle, WA). For the original study's pipeline: Clonality was computed as one minus Shannon entropy of productive TRB sequences normalized by log2 of unique productive sequences. KLL-specific clonotypes in tumors were found by matching TCRbeta CDR3 amino acid sequences to the sequences from the tetramer-sorted sample of each patient. In its TCRdb copy, this immuneACCESS table keeps in-frame sequences only and misses some clones. Where compared with another copy, unresolved V genes explain less than half of these, and the others have no known cause. Clonal size and the V and J genes are those of that table, whereas D and trimming came from the DNA. The sample table holds 24,000 or so clones, of which 70% to 90% were seen once. Roughly 2.6% of the sample lies in the top ten.

By immunohistochemistry, the tumors of all patients showed robust positive staining for Merkel cell polyomavirus Large T antigen. About eleven Merkel cell carcinoma patients were included, each with robust KLL-tetramer+ populations (above 0.04% of CD8+ T cells) in blood and/or cultured TIL. Every patient was Caucasian, and patient ages had a median of approximately 60 years and ranged from about 50 to 85 years. For patients with unknown primaries who presented with nodal disease, or in cases where primary tissue was insufficient, lymph node tumors were analyzed. From cysteine to phenylalanine, the CDR3 is 16 amino acids long. Only CDR3 DNA is held: 48 bases, read in frame from base 1. The germline V gene sets CDR1 to KGHSH and CDR2 to LQKENI. Trimming takes 0 bases off V and 2 bases off J; junction bases not matched to a gene: 6.

The specimen was lymph node tissue. This receptor was obtained from a man aged 45 to 65 with Merkel cell carcinoma. The sequence links TRBV18 to TRBJ2-7; TRBD1 lines up with 8 middle nucleotides. The CDR3 region: CASSPPSGQGTYEQYF. Read as DNA, the sequence is TGTGCCAGCTCACCACCGTCCGGACAGGGAACCTACGAGCAGTACTTC.